This T cell receptor beta chain was found in a study of Graves' ophthalmopathy and Graves' hyperthyroidism. As for the study in general: The study drew peripheral blood at initial diagnosis, before any treatment.

The study's findings and limits: Sensitivity reached 85% to 90% and specificity 81.08% for a 13-signature model separating ophthalmopathy from stable hyperthyroidism. The model flagged ophthalmopathy progression at 65% to 71% sensitivity and 72% to 85% specificity.

A roughly 9.1 ml volume of fresh peripheral blood provided the PBMCs. RNA transcripts were the source from which TCR beta CDR3 regions were amplified. A first-round RT-PCR used HTBI primers, followed by a second-round multiplex PCR. TCRdb passed the multiplex PCR reads through MiXCR, listing each CDR3 protein once. The table records about 170,000 distinct CDR3 sequences, 30% to 45% of them present only once. As regards this clonotype: What it recognizes is unknown.

Sequences were obtained from peripheral blood. The clonotype was recovered from a woman aged 40 to 49 with Graves' ophthalmopathy.

CDR3 amino acids: CASSIPSGHGELFF. Written as DNA, the CDR3 is TGTGCCAGTAGTATCCCCAGCGGTCACGGGGAGCTGTTTTTT. The gene calls are TRBV19 and TRBJ2-2; possibly TRBD2 for D (5 bases). Germline V gene data show CDR1 as LNHDA and CDR2 as SQIVND (reference sequence). Trimming left V 3 bases short and J 7 bases short, with 12 bases between. The CDR3 is 14 amino acids.